The present T cell receptor (beta chain) was sequenced within a study of shared clonotypes between healthy human individuals. Each cell subset's genomic DNA was divided evenly among several immunoSEQ plates. Only in-frame clones appear in the TCRdb table, and some are missing; sequencing was by immunoSEQ multiplex PCR. The table includes some 2,000,000 clones, approximately 94% detected once. The CDR3 length is 18 residues. The junction had 7 bases not matched to a gene; V was cut back by 0 bases and J by 2 bases. The germline V gene encodes CDR1 SGHRS and CDR2 YFSETQ. The receptor comes from a man aged 18 to 29 in good health. The sample comprised naive CD4+ T cells sorted from blood. The subset denotes: CD45RA+ positively selected. The rearrangement links TRBV5-1 to TRBJ1-3; 11 bases map to TRBD1. CDR3 DNA: TGCGCCAGCAGCTTGGCGTGGGACAGGGGGAGCCCTGGAAACACCATATATTTT. Translating it yields CASSLAWDRGSPGNTIYF.